This T cell receptor (beta chain) was sequenced during a study of T cells in Graves' hyperthyroidism and ophthalmopathy. Study results and caveats: Researchers found most expanded thyroid clonotypes above 0.001 in blood as well.

RNA transcripts served as the template for amplifying TCR beta CDR3 regions. A set of HTBI primers served as the primers for a first-round RT-PCR of the TCR CDR3. MiXCR, applied by TCRdb to the multiplex PCR reads, yields one record per CDR3 protein. The data contain roughly 200,000 distinct CDR3 sequences, 15% to 20% of them seen just once; the ten biggest clones take up around two fifths. In germline, CDR1 is SGHKS, CDR2 YYEKEE (reference sequence). V lost 0 bases to trimming and J lost 3 bases, with 9 bases between them. The CDR3 loop spans 15 amino acids. As to this clonotype: Its cognate antigen is unknown.

The sequence was collected from a man aged 40-49 years with Graves' hyperthyroidism. The source material was blood. J is TRBJ1-4 and V is TRBV5-5; D unclear. The CDR3 protein is CASSLGRVANEKLFF. CDR3 nucleotide sequence: TGTGCCAGCAGCTTGGGGCGGGTTGCTAATGAAAAACTGTTTTTT.